Here is one T cell receptor beta chain with its context. No antigen is known for it. The assay was immunoSEQ multiplex PCR, and TCRdb's table has in-frame clones only and misses some. The table records around 100,000 clones, less than 85% of them present only once. The CDR3 spans 13 residues. The V and J ends lost 9 bases and 8 bases, in that order; junction bases with no gene match: 5. The germline CDR1 and CDR2 sequences are MNHEY and SVGAGI. The sample is drawn from a study of Ad26.COV2.S vaccination and SARS-CoV-2 variants. Whole-study findings and limits: The analyses of TCR breadth and depth may have understated the size of total T cell responses.

This TCR was recovered from a human donor who had recovered from COVID-19. The specimen was peripheral blood, collected after recovery from COVID-19. This sequence joins TRBV6-5 and TRBJ1-4, with 11 nucleotides matching TRBD1. The CDR3 nucleotides read TGTGCCAGTATGGACAGGGGGCACGAAAAACTGTTTTTT. Its translation: CASMDRGHEKLFF.